This TCR beta chain was recorded in a study of blood T cell repertoires in COVID-19. About the research overall: Acute-phase and convalescent COVID-19 samples originated in the United States, Italy and Spain. The analysed material was cDNA or gDNA that came from T cells, B-cell-depleted T cells, or PBMCs.

This CDR3 contains 14 residues. The germline V and J ends were trimmed by 5 bases and 6 bases, with 13 bases remaining between them. Per the germline V gene, CDR1 is MNHEY and CDR2 is SMNVEV (reference sequence). In the original workflow: For nucleated cells, counts were estimated from reference gene primer amplification. Measured with immunoSEQ multiplex PCR; TCRdb has only the in-frame clones, and not every one. The V and J calls and clone size come from that table; D and trimming were worked out from the DNA. Counted here are fewer than 300,000 clones, more than 70% occurring once; the ten biggest clones make up 2% to 2.5%.

The specimen sequenced was peripheral blood. This receptor was taken from a woman between 50 and 59 years old with acute or convalescent COVID-19. The chain carries TRBV27 and TRBJ2-2; D perhaps matches TRBD2 (5 bases). CDR3 nucleotides: TGTGCCAGCAGTCCACTACTAGAACCCGGGGAGCTGTTTTTT. Protein sequence: CASSPLLEPGELFF.